Reported below is one T cell receptor beta chain. The antigen is unknown. These data belong to a study of shared clonotypes between healthy human individuals. Researchers ran the assay at a deep level. Replicate PCRs for unsorted PBMC used about 330 ng DNA (about 30,000 T cell genomes). Clones were read by immunoSEQ multiplex PCR, and TCRdb kept only the in-frame ones, dropping some. Of 400,000 to 600,000 clones in the sample, almost 80% were seen once. Broader study findings: Exclusively blood specimens were collected; tissue repertoires likely differ.

V lost 2 bases and J 0 bases, leaving 8 bases between the germline ends. The germline CDR1 and CDR2 sequences are MDHEN and SYDVKM. The CDR3 totals 15 residues. This TCR came from a woman aged 40-49 years in good health. Some clones in this sample may be carry-over from other donors' samples. The gene calls are TRBV28 and TRBJ1-5; D unresolved. The specimen was PBMCs. As DNA, the CDR3 is TGTGCCAGCAGTTTACGACCAGATAGCAATCAGCCCCAGCATTTT. As protein: CASSLRPDSNQPQHF.